The clone carrying this T cell receptor beta chain came up once. The sample has other DNA sequences that encode this CDR3 too. Germline CDR1 is LGHNA and CDR2 is YSLEER. Trimming removed 2 bases from V and 4 bases from J; junction bases left unmatched: 2. This CDR3 has 14 amino acids. Method: immunoSEQ multiplex PCR; TCRdb's copy keeps in-frame clones and lacks some. The repertoire holds about 120,000 clones, with more than 70% as singletons. The sample comes from a study of control samples from healthy donors and cancer patients. This clonotype originated in a man aged 45 to 65 in good health. The sequenced material came from blood. The chain joins TRBV4-3 to TRBJ1-2; 9 nucleotides align to TRBD1. Here the CDR3 reads CASSQMTGGYGYTF. The CDR3 bases are TGCGCCAGCAGCCAAATGACAGGGGGCTATGGCTACACCTTC.